Listed below are T cell receptor beta chains from one sample, sequenced in a study of tumor-infiltrating lymphocytes in primary liver carcinoma. In TCRdb, the multiplex PCR reads were re-called with MiXCR into one record per CDR3 protein. The table has about 210,000 distinct CDR3 sequences, over 80% seen once. The sequencing input was tumor tissue from primary liver carcinoma. The source of these receptors is a man aged 40-49 years with primary liver carcinoma and hepatitis B virus infection. Each CDR3 is given with its conserved first and last residue. The D gene is left open where the match is weak. Not all rows give a size; the values are once, few, many and, for expanded clones, a class.

J: TRBJ2-1
size: NA
D: NA
V: TRBV11-2
DNA: TGTGCCAGCAGCTTAGGTAACAGGGTGAGCTCCTACTATGAGCAGATCTTC
CDR3: CASSLGNRVSSYYEQIF

J: TRBJ2-2
size: NA
D: TRBD2
V: TRBV4-1
DNA: TGCGCCAGCAGCCAAGATAGAGCGGGAGCGAACACCGGGGAGCTAGTTTTT
CDR3: CASSQDRAGANTGELVF

J: TRBJ2-2
size: NA
D: NA
V: TRBV29-1
DNA: TGCAACGTCCTCGGTCCGGGACCCACCGGGGACATGTTTTTT
CDR3: CNVLGPGPTGDMFF

J: TRBJ2-1
size: many
D: NA
V: TRBV24-1
DNA: TGTGCCACCAGTTATGGAGAAAGGAGACGGAGTGAGCAGTTCTTC
CDR3: CATSYGERRRSEQFF

J: TRBJ2-7
size: NA
D: NA
V: TRBV6-5
DNA: TGTGCCAGCATGAGACTAGTGGGAGTTGGCGAGCAGTACTTC
CDR3: CASMRLVGVGEQYF

J: TRBJ1-1
size: NA
D: NA
V: TRBV29-1
DNA: TGCAGCGTTGAAGTTTGGGCGGCTAATAACACTGAAGCTTTCTTT
CDR3: CSVEVWAANNTEAFF

J: TRBJ2-3
size: NA
D: TRBD2
V: TRBV28
DNA: TGTACCAGCAGTTTGCCTAGCGGAAGAGATACGCAGTATTTT
CDR3: CTSSLPSGRDTQYF

J: TRBJ2-3
size: NA
D: NA
V: TRBV4-2
DNA: TGTGCCAGCAGCCAAGAAGGGAGGACTACCGGGAGAGGAGATACGCACTATTTT
CDR3: CASSQEGRTTGRGDTHYF

J: TRBJ1-1
size: NA
D: TRBD1
V: TRBV5-6
DNA: TGTGCCAGCATCGCACGACAGGGGCGGACTGTAGCTTTCTTT
CDR3: CASIARQGRTVAFF

J: TRBJ2-4
size: NA
D: NA
V: TRBV4-3
DNA: TGCACCACCAGCCAAGATGGCAGCCTAGTCAAAAACATTCAGTACTTC
CDR3: CTTSQDGSLVKNIQYF

J: TRBJ1-3
size: NA
D: TRBD1
V: TRBV11-2
DNA: TGTGCCAGGAGCTTACTACAGGGGGCGCGCGGAAACACCATATATTTT
CDR3: CARSLLQGARGNTIYF

J: TRBJ2-1
size: NA
D: NA
V: TRBV4-1
DNA: TGCGCCAACAGCCAAGAGGCCGCGACAAGGTACAATGAGCAGTTCTTC
CDR3: CANSQEAATRYNEQFF

J: TRBJ1-4
size: NA
D: TRBD1
V: TRBV11-2
DNA: TGTACCAGCAGCTTAGACCCGACAGGGGTTGAAAAACAGTTATTT
CDR3: CTSSLDPTGVEKQLF

J: TRBJ1-1
size: NA
D: NA
V: TRBV20-1
DNA: TGCAGTGCTTCTGGACAGCCCAAAGCTTTCTTT
CDR3: CSASGQPKAFF

J: TRBJ1-2
size: NA
D: NA
V: TRBV6-5
DNA: TGTATCAGCACCGATGGGAGAGGCTACACCTTC
CDR3: CISTDGRGYTF

J: TRBJ2-5
size: NA
D: NA
V: TRBV29-1
DNA: TGCAGCGTTGAACACAGGGTGCGAGAGGCCCAGTACTTC
CDR3: CSVEHRVREAQYF

J: TRBJ2-2
size: NA
D: NA
V: TRBV7-8
DNA: TGTGTCAGCAGCTTAGTACAGCAGAACACCGGGGAGCTGCCTTTT
CDR3: CVSSLVQQNTGELPF

J: TRBJ2-7
size: many
D: TRBD1
V: TRBV5-4
DNA: TGTGCCAGCAGCAAAGACAGGGGGCTATACGAGCAGTACTTC
CDR3: CASSKDRGLYEQYF

J: TRBJ2-5
size: NA
D: NA
V: TRBV4-3
DNA: TGCGCCAGAAGCCAACTCCTTAGCGTGAGTGGGCAGTACTTC
CDR3: CARSQLLSVSGQYF

J: TRBJ2-7
size: NA
D: NA
V: TRBV12-3/TRBV12-4
DNA: TGTACCAGCAGTTTACGGCAGGTCAGCTCCTACGAACAGTACTTC
CDR3: CTSSLRQVSSYEQYF

J: TRBJ2-1
size: once
D: NA
V: TRBV28
DNA: TGTGCCAGCAGTTTAGGGGGGTCGGGGAATGAGCAGTTCTTC
CDR3: CASSLGGSGNEQFF

J: TRBJ2-1
size: NA
D: TRBD2
V: TRBV4-2
DNA: TGTGCCAGCCAACTTAGCGGGCTCTCATACAATGAGCAGTTCTTC
CDR3: CASQLSGLSYNEQFF

J: TRBJ2-5
size: NA
D: TRBD1
V: TRBV10-3
DNA: TGTGCCATGAGTGGGACAGGGTTGGGAGAGACCCAGTACTTC
CDR3: CAMSGTGLGETQYF

J: TRBJ2-2
size: NA
D: TRBD1
V: TRBV5-6
DNA: TGTACCAGCAACTTGGTCGCAGGGGGCACCGGGGAGCTGTTTTTT
CDR3: CTSNLVAGGTGELFF

J: TRBJ2-3
size: NA
D: TRBD2
V: TRBV29-1
DNA: TGCAGCGTTGGCGGGACTAGCAGGAGAGGGGGCCCAAATACGCAGTATTTT
CDR3: CSVGGTSRRGGPNTQYF

J: TRBJ2-7
size: many
D: NA
V: TRBV6-2/TRBV6-3
DNA: TGTGCCAGCAGTAATTGGGGATACGAGCAGTACTTC
CDR3: CASSNWGYEQYF